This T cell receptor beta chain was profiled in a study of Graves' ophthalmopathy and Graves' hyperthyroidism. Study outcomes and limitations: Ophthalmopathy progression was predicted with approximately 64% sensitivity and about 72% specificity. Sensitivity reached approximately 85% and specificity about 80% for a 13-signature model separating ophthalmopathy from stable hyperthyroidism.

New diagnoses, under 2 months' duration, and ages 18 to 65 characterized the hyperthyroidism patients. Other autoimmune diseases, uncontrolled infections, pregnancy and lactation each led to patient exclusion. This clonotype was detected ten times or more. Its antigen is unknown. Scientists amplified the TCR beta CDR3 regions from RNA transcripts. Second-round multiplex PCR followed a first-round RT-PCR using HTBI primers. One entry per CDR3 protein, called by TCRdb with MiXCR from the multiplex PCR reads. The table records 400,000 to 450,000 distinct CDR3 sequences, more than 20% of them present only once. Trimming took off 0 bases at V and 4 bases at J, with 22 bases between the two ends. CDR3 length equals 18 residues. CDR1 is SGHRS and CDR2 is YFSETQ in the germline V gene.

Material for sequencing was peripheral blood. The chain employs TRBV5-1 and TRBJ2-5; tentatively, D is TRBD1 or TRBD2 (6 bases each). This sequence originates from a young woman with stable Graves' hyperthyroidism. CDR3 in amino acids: CASSLEAGDLGALETQYF. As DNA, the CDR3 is TGCGCCAGCAGCTTGGAGGCAGGGGACTTGGGTGCATTAGAGACCCAGTACTTC.